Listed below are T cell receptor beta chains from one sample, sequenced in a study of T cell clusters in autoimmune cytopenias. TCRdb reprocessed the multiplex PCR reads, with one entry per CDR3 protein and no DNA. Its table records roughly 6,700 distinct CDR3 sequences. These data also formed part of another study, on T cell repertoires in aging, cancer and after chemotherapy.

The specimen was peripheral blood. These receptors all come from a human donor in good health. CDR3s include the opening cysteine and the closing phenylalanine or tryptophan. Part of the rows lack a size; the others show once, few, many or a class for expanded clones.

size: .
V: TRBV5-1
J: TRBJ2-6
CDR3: CASSLAVLNVLTF

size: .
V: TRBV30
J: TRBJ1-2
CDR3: CARDRANYGYTF

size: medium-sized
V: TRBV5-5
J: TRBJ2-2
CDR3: CASRAETGELFF

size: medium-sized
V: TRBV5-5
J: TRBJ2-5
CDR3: CASSLGQIQETQYF

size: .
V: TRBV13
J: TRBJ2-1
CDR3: CASSPLAGAHNEQFF

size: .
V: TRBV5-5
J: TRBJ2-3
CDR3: CASSPATGLAGYTDTQYF

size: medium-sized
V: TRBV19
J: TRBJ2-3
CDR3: CASSMGLAGGDTQYF

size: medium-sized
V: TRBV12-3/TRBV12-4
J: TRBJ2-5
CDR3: CASTVAGVETQYF

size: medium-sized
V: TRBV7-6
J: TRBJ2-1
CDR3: CASSLGLDNEQFF

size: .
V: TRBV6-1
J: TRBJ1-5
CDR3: CASGDGNQPQHF

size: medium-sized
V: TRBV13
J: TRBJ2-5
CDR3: CASSHSETQYF

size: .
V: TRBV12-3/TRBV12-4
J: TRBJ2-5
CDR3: CASLGTEETQYF

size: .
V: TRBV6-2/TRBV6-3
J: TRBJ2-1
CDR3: CASSYGAGDYNEQFF

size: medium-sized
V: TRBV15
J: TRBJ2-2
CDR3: CATSSPGGRAGELFF

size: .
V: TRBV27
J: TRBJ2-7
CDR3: CASSHGRQQDEQYF

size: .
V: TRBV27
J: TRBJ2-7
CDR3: CASSPLSSYEQYF

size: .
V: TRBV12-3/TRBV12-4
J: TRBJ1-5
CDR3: CASSQDRDQPQHF

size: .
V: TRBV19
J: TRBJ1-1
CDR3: CASSTNYGGKTEAFF

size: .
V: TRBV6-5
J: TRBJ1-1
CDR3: CASSFSGKAFF

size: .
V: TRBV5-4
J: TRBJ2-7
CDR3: CASSPPGQGAYEQYF

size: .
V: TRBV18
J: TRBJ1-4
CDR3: CASSPAAGAYEKLFF

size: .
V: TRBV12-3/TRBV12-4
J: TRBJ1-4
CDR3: CASSSGQTKLFF

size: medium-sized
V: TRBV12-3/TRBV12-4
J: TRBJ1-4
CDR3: CASKSRGREKLFF

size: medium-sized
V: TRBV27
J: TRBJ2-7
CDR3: CASSYGDSSYEQYF